Listed here are 21 T cell receptor beta chains from one sample, sequenced in a study of graft-versus-host responses after intestinal transplantation. These receptors have no identified antigens. TCRdb keeps only in-frame clones here, not all; method: immunoSEQ multiplex PCR. The profile covers around 88,000 clones, with approximately 90% appearing a single time and around 7.6% taken by the ten largest. This material consisted of unstimulated CD8+ T cells sorted from spleen or lymph node cells, taken before transplant. The source of these receptors is a human donor who was the organ donor for an intestinal transplant.

This clone was detected only once. The chain has TRBV19 and TRBJ2-1, with D perhaps being TRBD1 or TRBD2 (5 bases each). This CDR3 spans 16 amino acids. Germline-derived CDR1 and CDR2 are LNHDA and SQIVND (reference sequence). V lost 0 bases to trimming and J lost 8 bases, with 17 bases between them. The CDR3 DNA follows: TGTGCCAGTAGTATAGATGGGGATCTCCGGGGCGATGAGCAGTTCTTC. Translation: CASSIDGDLRGDEQFF.

The CDR3 loop reads CAIRHIYEQYF. The CDR3, as DNA: TGTGCCATCCGTCACATCTACGAGCAGTACTTC. The chain has TRBV6-1 and TRBJ2-7; no clear D. CDR1 is MNHNS, CDR2 SASEGT, per germline. CDR3 length: 11 residues. V was trimmed by 10 bases and J by 3 bases, leaving 10 bases between them.

The chain carries TRBV5-1 and TRBJ2-3, with TRBD2 identical over 10 bases. This CDR3 is 16 amino acids long. Trimming removed 7 bases from V and 3 bases from J; junction bases left unmatched: 11. Germline V gene lookup returns CDR1 SGHRS and CDR2 YFSETQ. The CDR3 nucleotides are TGCGCCAGCCATGTCCTAGCGGGGGCATCTACAGATACGCAGTATTTT. It yields the protein CASHVLAGASTDTQYF.

V usage is TRBV7-9 and J usage is TRBJ1-2; D is ambiguous. Deletions cut 1 base from V and 4 bases from J, with 4 bases between. The germline V gene encodes CDR1 SEHNR and CDR2 FQNEAQ (reference sequence). The CDR3 contains 12 residues. The CDR3 sequence is CASSLVSYGYTF. The CDR3 coding sequence is TGTGCCAGCAGCTTAGTAAGCTATGGCTACACCTTC.

The chain uses TRBV7-9 and TRBJ2-1; D unresolved. V shed 5 bases and J shed 4 bases, with 9 bases lying between them. Germline V CDR1 and CDR2: SEHNR, FQNEAQ (reference sequence). CDR3 size: 13 residues. CDR3 amino acids: CASSVQLYNEQFF. The CDR3 DNA is TGTGCCAGCAGCGTACAGTTATACAATGAGCAGTTCTTC. The full variable domain, in which reference TRBV7-9 and TRBJ2-1 provide the parts outside the CDR3, is DTGVSQNPRHKITKRGQNVTFRCDPISEHNRLYWYRQTLGQGPEFLTYFQNEAQLEKSRLLSDRFSAERPKGSFSTLEIQRTEQGDSAMYLCASSVQLYNEQFFGPGTRLTVL.

This rearrangement joins TRBV5-6 to TRBJ1-2; no firm D call. Germline CDR1 is SGHDT and CDR2 is YYEEEE. This CDR3 comprises 13 residues. Trimming shortened V by 1 base and J by 3 bases, and 7 bases separated the two germline ends. This CDR3 reads CASSLMGYYGYTF. CDR3 coding DNA: TGTGCCAGCAGCTTGATGGGCTACTATGGCTACACCTTC.

J is TRBJ2-7 and V is TRBV13; D is unclear. Germline lookup yields CDR1 PRHDT and CDR2 FYEKMQ (reference sequence). V lost 5 bases and J lost 0, with 14 bases in between. The CDR3 length is 15 residues. The CDR3 region has the DNA TGTGCCAGCAGCCAAACGATACCCTCCTCCTACGAGCAGTACTTC. This translates into CASSQTIPSSYEQYF. The variable domain in full, completed from reference TRBV13 and TRBJ2-7, reads AAGVIQSPRHLIKEKRETATLKCYPIPRHDTVYWYQQGPGQDPQFLISFYEKMQSDKGSIPDRFSAQQFSDYHSELNMSSLELGDSALYFCASSQTIPSSYEQYFGPGTRLTVT.

The chain joins TRBV7-9 to TRBJ2-3; 7 nucleotides line up with TRBD1. Germline lookup yields CDR1 SEHNR and CDR2 FQNEAQ (reference sequence). This CDR3 comprises 15 residues. The junction had 6 bases not matched to a gene; V was cut back by 4 bases and J by 2 bases. CDR3 protein: CASSSRQGYTDTQYF. DNA for the CDR3: TGTGCCAGCAGCTCTAGACAGGGATACACAGATACGCAGTATTTT.

This clone appeared once. The CDR3 region is CASSYGQMPGNEQFF. CDR3 sequence (DNA): TGTGCCAGCAGTTACGGACAAATGCCGGGTAATGAGCAGTTCTTC. The chain employs TRBV6-5 and TRBJ2-1; D possibly corresponds to TRBD1 (5 bases). This CDR3 is built from 15 residues. Germline CDR1 reads MNHEY; CDR2 reads SVGAGI. V was clipped by 2 bases and J by 7 bases, with 15 bases between them.

The DNA for the CDR3 is TGCGCCAGCAGCCAAGAAGGAACAGTAACTGAAGCTTTCTTT. The encoded protein is CASSQEGTVTEAFF. The chain recombines TRBV4-1 with TRBJ1-1; no definite D call. V was clipped by 0 bases and J by 5 bases, with 10 bases between them. CDR1 is MGHRA, CDR2 YSYEKL, per germline. This CDR3 has 14 residues.

The rearrangement uses TRBV7-9 and TRBJ2-3, with TRBD2 matching 9 bases. V was pared by 3 bases and J by 6 bases, with 7 bases of the junction left unmatched. CDR1 and CDR2 (germline): SEHNR, FQNEAQ (reference sequence). This CDR3 contains 15 residues. The CDR3: CASSFVGGGADTQYF. CDR3 coding DNA: TGTGCCAGCAGCTTTGTCGGCGGGGGGGCCGATACGCAGTATTTT.

This clone is a singleton in its sample. The junction does not match germline at one end; this may be a read error. V usage is TRBV25-1 and J usage is TRBJ1-4, with a weak D call TRBD1 (6 bases). This CDR3 is built from 16 residues. Germline V lookup: CDR1 MGHDK, CDR2 SYGVNS. CDR3 residues: CAGSGREGETNEKLFF. The CDR3 DNA sequence: TGTGCCGGCAGTGGTCGTGAGGGGGAAACTAATGAAAAACTGTTTTTT.

The chain couples TRBV11-2 to TRBJ2-7, with unresolved D. Germline assignment: CDR1 SGHAT and CDR2 FQNNGV. This CDR3 contains 14 residues. V was cut by 0 bases and J by 0 bases, with 6 bases left in between. CDR3 sequence: CASSLEGISYEQYF. The CDR3 region has the DNA TGTGCCAGCAGCTTAGAAGGCATCTCCTACGAGCAGTACTTC.

The chain has TRBV4-1 and TRBJ1-1; the D gene is possibly TRBD1 (5 bases). Germline lookup yields CDR1 MGHRA and CDR2 YSYEKL. This CDR3 comprises 16 residues. V lost 3 bases and J lost 0, with 14 bases in between. The CDR3 spells CASSQPSGTLNTEAFF. The CDR3 DNA sequence: TGCGCCAGCAGCCAGCCCTCCGGGACGTTGAACACTGAAGCTTTCTTT.

By sample share, this clone is large. The chain carries TRBV6-5 and TRBJ1-2; no definite D call. The V and J ends lost 4 bases and 4 bases respectively, with 4 bases between them. The V gene's germline CDR1 is MNHEY and CDR2 SVGAGI. This CDR3 is 11 amino acids long. The CDR3 region is CASSWGYGYTF. In DNA form, the CDR3 reads TGTGCCAGCAGTTGGGGCTATGGCTACACCTTC.

The chain joins TRBV27 to TRBJ1-5, with 10 bases fitting TRBD1. V dropped 3 bases and J dropped 7; count of bases not matched to a gene: 3. The V gene's germline CDR1 is MNHEY and CDR2 SMNVEV (reference sequence). The CDR3 runs 14 residues. This CDR3 is CASSLTGGRQPQHF. Written as DNA, the CDR3 is TGTGCCAGCAGTTTGACAGGGGGCAGGCAGCCCCAGCATTTT.

This clone occurred once. The J gene is TRBJ2-1, the V gene TRBV11-1; D unclear. The CDR3 totals 14 residues. V lost 5 bases and J lost 6, with 14 bases in between. Germline CDR1 SGHAT, CDR2 FQDESV (reference sequence). CDR3 nucleotides: TGTGCCAGCAGCCAATGGTGGCTCCCCAATGAGCAGTTCTTC. Its translation is CASSQWWLPNEQFF. Filled out from reference TRBV11-1 and TRBJ2-1, the complete variable domain reads EAEVAQSPRYKITEKSQAVAFWCDPISGHATLYWYRQILGQGPELLVQFQDESVVDDSQLPKDRFSAERLKGVDSTLKIQPAELGDSAMYLCASSQWWLPNEQFFGPGTRLTVL.

The chain couples TRBV4-2 to TRBJ1-1; D perhaps matches TRBD1 (6 bases). This CDR3 has 14 amino acids. V was cut by 0 bases and J by 5 bases, with 10 bases left in between. Per germline, CDR1 LGHNA and CDR2 YNFKEQ. CDR3 sequence (DNA): TGTGCCAGCAGCCAAGACAGGGGTTCTACTGAAGCTTTCTTT. Translated, it gives CASSQDRGSTEAFF.

This clone has just a few counts. The chain joins TRBV11-1 to TRBJ1-2; 7 positions agree with TRBD1. From germline, CDR1 is SGHAT and CDR2 FQDESV (reference sequence). Germline trimming cut 1 base from V and 5 bases from J; bases unmatched to any gene: 4. The CDR3 has 14 residues. The CDR3 nucleotides read TGTGCCAGCAGCTTAGACCGGACAGGATATGGCTACACCTTC. It encodes CASSLDRTGYGYTF.

The CDR3 DNA reads as TGTGCCAGCAGTTTATGGGACAGCACAGATACGCAGTATTTT. It specifies CASSLWDSTDTQYF. The chain combines TRBV27 with TRBJ2-3; possibly TRBD1 or TRBD2 for D (5 bases each). Trimming removed 1 base at V and 0 bases at J, with 5 bases between. The CDR3 has 14 amino acids. Germline loops: CDR1 MNHEY, CDR2 SMNVEV (reference sequence).

The rearrangement uses TRBV5-8 and TRBJ2-1, with 9 bases fitting TRBD1. Germline lookup yields CDR1 SGHTS and CDR2 YDEGEE. The junction had 9 bases not matched to a gene; V was cut back by 7 bases and J by 4 bases. This CDR3 has 15 residues. The CDR3 coding sequence is TGTGCCAGCCTCCCCGGGACAGGGACTTACAATGAGCAGTTCTTC. It encodes CASLPGTGTYNEQFF.